This T cell receptor (beta chain) derives from a study of CD8 T cells in ankylosing spondylitis. Study results and caveats: Matched ankylosing spondylitis synovial fluid reportedly showed significant enrichment of disease-linked clones.

TCRdb re-called the 5' RACE reads through MiXCR, storing one row per CDR3 protein. There are about 160,000 distinct CDR3 sequences in the sample; approximately 20% occur only once, and approximately 8% lies in the top ten. The V gene's germline CDR1 is MNHEY and CDR2 SMNVEV (reference sequence). CDR3 length: 14 amino acids. Trimming stripped 10 bases from V and 0 bases from J, with 13 bases between. This clonotype was counted a few times. Its target is not known. The rearrangement joins TRBV27 to TRBJ2-4, with D perhaps TRBD1 or TRBD2 (5 bases each). The TCR comes from a male donor with ankylosing spondylitis or in good health (not recorded which). The sample taken for sequencing was blood, either unsorted or a sorted T cell fraction (not recorded which). The CDR3 DNA reads as TGTGCCACCTCCGGGGACGTAGCCAAAAACATTCAGTACTTC. Protein sequence: CATSGDVAKNIQYF.